These 26 T cell receptor beta chains share one sample of origin, sequenced in a study of blood T cell repertoires in COVID-19. Assay used: immunoSEQ multiplex PCR; TCRdb lists only in-frame clones, some missing. Here the sample spans a few hundred thousand clones, 85% being singletons. The material sequenced was PBMCs or T cells enriched from blood (not recorded which). All receptors come from a woman aged 45-65 years who had recovered from COVID-19.

Comment on this clone: Other DNA sequences of this sample code for an identical CDR3. This rearrangement joins TRBV28 to TRBJ2-7; the match to TRBD1 covers 11 bases. Germline CDR1 and CDR2: MDHEN and SYDVKM. The V segment lost 6 bases and the J segment 4 bases; nucleotides outside the gene matches: 8. This CDR3 has 15 residues. The CDR3 region has the DNA TGTGCCAGCAGCTCTCCGGGGACAGGGGGATACGAGCAGTACTTC. This translates into CASSSPGTGGYEQYF.

This clone has more than one count but fewer than ten. The chain employs TRBV15 and TRBJ1-1; 7 bases are shared with TRBD1. The CDR3 totals 15 residues. The J segment lost 2 bases and the V segment lost 2 bases, leaving 5 bases of the junction unmatched. The germline CDR1 and CDR2 sequences are LNHNV and YYDKDF (reference sequence). CDR3 sequence reads: CATSRPRQGNTEAFF. The CDR3 nucleotides read TGTGCCACCAGCAGACCGAGACAGGGTAACACTGAAGCTTTCTTT.

This sequence joins TRBV12-3 or TRBV12-4 and TRBJ1-5; the D gene is possibly TRBD1 (5 bases). Trimming took off 3 bases at V and 6 bases at J, with 9 bases between the two ends. CDR3 length: 13 residues. The CDR3 DNA reads TGTGCCAGCAGTTTTAGGGGAACTCAGCCCCAGCATTTT. This sequence encodes CASSFRGTQPQHF.

This clone has a single count. The DNA of the CDR3 is TGTGCCAGCAGCACATTCCACAGGGTGGGGGATCAGCCCCAGCATTTT. As protein: CASSTFHRVGDQPQHF. The chain has TRBV7-8 and TRBJ1-5, with D perhaps TRBD1 (6 bases). Trimming took 5 bases from V and 5 from J, leaving 19 bases between them. This CDR3 comprises 16 residues. The germline V gene encodes CDR1 SGHVS and CDR2 FQNEAQ.

J is TRBJ2-3 and V is TRBV2; 8 positions agree with TRBD1. Germline CDR1 reads SNHLY; CDR2 reads FYNNEI. The junction had 11 bases not matched to a gene; V was cut back by 8 bases and J by 4 bases. This CDR3 is built from 15 residues. This chain's CDR3 is CASGEYRGWADTQYF. CDR3 coding DNA: TGTGCCAGCGGCGAGTACAGGGGGTGGGCAGATACGCAGTATTTT.

This clone came up once. The J gene is TRBJ2-3, the V gene TRBV11-3; maybe TRBD1 (5 bases). Trimming pared 6 bases from V and 2 bases from J, leaving 12 bases between. The CDR3 totals 14 residues. Per germline, CDR1 SGHNT and CDR2 YENEEA. The CDR3 spells CASSWQDTTDTQYF. DNA for the CDR3: TGTGCCAGCAGTTGGCAGGACACCACAGATACGCAGTATTTT.

The chain uses TRBV3-1 (or the pseudogene TRBV3-2) and TRBJ2-2, with D unresolved. This CDR3 spans 15 amino acids. V shed 0 bases and J shed 4 bases, with 9 bases lying between them. CDR1 is LGHDT, CDR2 YNNKEL, per germline (reference sequence). The CDR3 loop is CASSQDYQVTGELFF. The CDR3 DNA reads as TGTGCCAGCAGCCAAGATTATCAGGTCACCGGGGAGCTGTTTTTT.

CDR3 DNA sequence: TGTGCCAGCAGTTACTTCTTCGGGAGCCAGCCCCAGCATTTT. This translates into CASSYFFGSQPQHF. The gene calls are TRBV6-5 and TRBJ1-5; no clear D gene. Trimming removed 1 base from V and 7 bases from J, with 11 bases in between. Germline V lookup: CDR1 MNHEY, CDR2 SVGAGI. This CDR3 contains 14 residues.

The chain is built from TRBV30 and TRBJ2-5; D is uncertain. The V and J ends lost 5 bases and 3 bases respectively, with 10 bases between them. Germline assignment: CDR1 GTSNPN and CDR2 SVGIG (reference sequence). The CDR3 has 12 amino acids. In DNA, the CDR3 is TGTGCCTGGGACACTGAGGAAGAGACCCAGTACTTC. It is translated as CAWDTEEETQYF.

The chain links TRBV19 to TRBJ1-5; D remains ambiguous. Germline-derived CDR1 and CDR2 are LNHDA and SQIVND (reference sequence). This CDR3 region has 15 residues. V was trimmed by 2 bases and J by 2 bases, leaving 10 bases between them. CDR3 region: CASSIWSHGNQPQHF. In DNA, the CDR3 is TGTGCCAGTAGTATATGGAGCCACGGCAATCAGCCCCAGCATTTT.

J is TRBJ1-6 and V is TRBV28; 8 positions match TRBD1. V lost 5 bases to trimming and J lost 7 bases; unmatched junction nucleotides: 10. In germline, CDR1 is MDHEN, CDR2 SYDVKM. CDR3 length: 16 amino acids. CDR3 region: CASSPPRGTGNSPLHF. In nucleotides, the CDR3 is TGTGCCAGCAGTCCACCCCGGGGGACAGGAAATTCACCCCTCCACTTT.

J is TRBJ1-1 and V is TRBV19, with D perhaps matching TRBD1 (6 bases). This CDR3 is 13 amino acids long. The ends were cut back, 7 bases at V and 0 bases at J, with 9 bases in the middle. Germline V gene sequence: CDR1 LNHDA, CDR2 SQIVND (reference sequence). This CDR3 reads CASIGTLNTEAFF. The CDR3 coding sequence is TGTGCCAGTATAGGGACACTGAACACTGAAGCTTTCTTT.

In regard to this clone: The sample has other DNA sequences that encode this CDR3 too. V and J are TRBV7-2 and TRBJ2-1, with a weak D call TRBD2 (5 bases). The length of the CDR3 is 13 residues. CDR1 is SGHTA, CDR2 FQGNSA, per germline. With 0 bases removed from V and 9 bases from J, the gap between germline ends came to 9 bases. Here the CDR3 DNA reads TGTGCCAGCAGCTTAGCTGCCGGAGGTGAGCAGTTCTTC. Its protein product is CASSLAAGGEQFF.

This clone is a singleton in its sample. This chain uses TRBV19 with TRBJ1-1; TRBD1 agrees at 10 bases. V shed 5 bases, J shed 5 bases, and the junction held 5 bases outside the gene matches. CDR1 and CDR2 (germline): LNHDA, SQIVND (reference sequence). The CDR3 runs to 14 residues. The CDR3 here is CASSSTGQGTEAFF. CDR3 DNA: TGTGCCAGTAGTTCCACGGGACAGGGGACTGAAGCTTTCTTT.

V and J are TRBV5-1 and TRBJ1-6; D possibly corresponds to TRBD1 (6 bases). CDR3 length equals 15 residues. Germline CDR1 is SGHRS and CDR2 is YFSETQ. V lost 0 bases and J lost 6, with 10 bases in between. Here the CDR3 DNA reads TGCGCCAGCAGCTTGGCTTGGACAGCTAATTCACCCCTCCACTTT. This gives the protein CASSLAWTANSPLHF.

The chain employs TRBV20-1 and TRBJ2-1; unclear D gene. In germline, CDR1 is DFQATT, CDR2 SNEGSKA (reference sequence). This CDR3 is 11 amino acids long. V gave up 3 bases and J gave up 7 bases, with 7 bases separating them. The CDR3 region is CSASPLNEQFF. DNA for the CDR3: TGCAGTGCTAGTCCCCTGAATGAGCAGTTCTTC.

This chain uses TRBV28 with TRBJ1-1; weak D call: TRBD1 (5 bases). CDR3 length: 14 amino acids. CDR1 is MDHEN, CDR2 SYDVKM, per germline. Trimming shortened V by 6 bases and J by 5 bases, and 16 bases separated the two germline ends. CDR3 residues: CASSLRVSRTEAFF. CDR3 coding DNA: TGTGCCAGCAGCCTCAGGGTGTCGCGGACTGAAGCTTTCTTT.

The chain joins TRBV2 to TRBJ1-1; a possible D gene is TRBD1 (5 bases). The CDR3 loop spans 13 amino acids. Trimming stripped 2 bases from V and 4 bases from J, with 8 bases between. Looked up from germline, CDR1 is SNHLY and CDR2 is FYNNEI. The CDR3 sequence is CASSELGGTEAFF. The CDR3 DNA is TGTGCCAGCAGTGAATTGGGGGGCACTGAAGCTTTCTTT.

The chain has TRBV10-1 and TRBJ2-5; TRBD2 agrees at 14 bases. V trimming: 2 bases; J trimming: 5 bases; junction bases outside the gene matches: 1. The CDR3 runs to 15 residues. CDR1 is WNHNN and CDR2 is SYGVQD in the germline V gene (reference sequence). CDR3 nucleotides: TGCGCCAGCAGTGAGGGGACTAGCGGGAGCGAGACCCAGTACTTC. Translating it yields CASSEGTSGSETQYF.

The sample holds a few counts of this clone. The V and J genes are TRBV4-1 and TRBJ1-5, with no clear D. V was clipped by 1 base and J by 4 bases, with 11 bases between them. Germline assignment: CDR1 MGHRA and CDR2 YSYEKL. The CDR3 runs 15 residues. CDR3 sequence (DNA): TGCGCCAGCAGCCAAGTTTTCCCGTTGAATCAGCCCCAGCATTTT. Encoded protein: CASSQVFPLNQPQHF.

The V and J genes are TRBV7-7 and TRBJ2-3; TRBD2 agrees at 8 bases. There are 15 residues in the CDR3. The V and J ends lost 3 bases and 4 bases, in that order; junction bases with no gene match: 6. Germline V gene lookup returns CDR1 SSHAT and CDR2 FNYEAQ (reference sequence). The CDR3 DNA reads as TGTGCCAGCAGCTTTGGCCCGGGAGGGGCAGATACGCAGTATTTT. Its translation is CASSFGPGGADTQYF.

The sample holds one count of this clone. The V gene is TRBV27, the J gene TRBJ1-1; TRBD1 might be the D (5 bases). CDR1 and CDR2 (germline): MNHEY, SMNVEV (reference sequence). The length of the CDR3 is 14 residues. The germline V and J ends were trimmed by 3 bases and 4 bases, with 12 bases remaining between them. The CDR3, as DNA: TGTGCCAGCAGTTTCAGGGTTCGGGTCACTGAAGCTTTCTTT. This translates into CASSFRVRVTEAFF.

V and J are TRBV15 and TRBJ1-5, with a possible D match to TRBD1 (6 bases). The germline V gene encodes CDR1 LNHNV and CDR2 YYDKDF (reference sequence). Trimming took off 0 bases at V and 5 bases at J, with 11 bases between the two ends. The CDR3 extends over 15 amino acids. CDR3 in amino acids: CATSRDSGGDQPQHF. As DNA, the CDR3 is TGTGCCACCAGCAGAGATAGCGGGGGCGATCAGCCCCAGCATTTT.

This clone has more than one count but fewer than ten. The CDR3 loop reads CASSFRTGFTDGYTF. The CDR3 DNA is TGCGCCAGCAGCTTCCGGACAGGGTTCACCGATGGCTACACCTTC. The chain links TRBV4-1 to TRBJ1-2; 8 nucleotides line up with TRBD1. Germline CDR1 MGHRA, CDR2 YSYEKL. The CDR3 has 15 amino acids. V lost 5 bases, J lost 6 bases, and 11 bases stayed unmatched.

The rearrangement joins TRBV19 to TRBJ1-6; 9 bases fit TRBD1. The CDR3 has 15 residues. Per germline, CDR1 LNHDA and CDR2 SQIVND (reference sequence). Trimming took 5 bases from V and 8 from J; bases not matched to a gene: 7. The CDR3 nucleotides are TGTGCCAGTAGTGACAAACAGGGGGCCTATTCACCCCTCCACTTT. Protein: CASSDKQGAYSPLHF.

This chain links TRBV12-3 or TRBV12-4 with TRBJ1-1; tentatively, D is TRBD1 (6 bases). Trimming cost V 8 bases and J 4 bases, with 14 bases left between them. The CDR3 is made up of 13 amino acids. The CDR3 region is CASCLLGGTEAFF. The CDR3 DNA is TGTGCCAGCTGCCTTTTAGGGGGCACTGAAGCTTTCTTT.